Each of the 24 T cell receptor beta chains below was sequenced from the same sample in a study of cytomegalovirus exposure and HLA in healthy donors. The PCR had 60 Vbeta and 13 Jbeta primers. Here immunoSEQ multiplex PCR was the method, and the copy in TCRdb shows in-frame clones only, minus some. The data show approximately 150,000 clones, with nearly 90% seen just once and roughly 0.5% held by the top ten. Source material: PBMCs. These receptors came from a woman in her thirties or forties in good health and CMV-seronegative.

This clone was detected a few times. This chain uses TRBV10-3 with TRBJ2-3, with D perhaps TRBD2 (5 bases). The germline CDR1 and CDR2 sequences are ENHRY and SYGVKD. Trimming pared 6 bases from V and 2 bases from J, leaving 18 bases between. The length of the CDR3 is 16 residues. CDR3 sequence (DNA): TGTGCCATCAGCTCTTCGTCAGCGGCCGACACAGATACGCAGTATTTT. It is translated as CAISSSSAADTDTQYF.

J is TRBJ2-5 and V is TRBV28; D uncertain. This CDR3 contains 11 residues. The germline V gene has CDR1 MDHEN and CDR2 SYDVKM. V was shortened by 3 bases and J by 7 bases, with 6 bases between the two germline ends. The DNA of the CDR3 is TGTGCCAGCAGTTTCTCGCGGACCCAGTACTTC. This sequence encodes CASSFSRTQYF. Drawing the rest from reference TRBV28 and TRBJ2-5, the complete variable domain is DVKVTQSSRYLVKRTGEKVFLECVQDMDHENMFWYRQDPGLGLRLIYFSYDVKMKEKGDIPEGYSVSREKKERFSLILESASTNQTSMYLCASSFSRTQYFGPGTRLLVL.

The chain combines TRBV25-1 with TRBJ2-1, with a tentative D call TRBD2 (6 bases). Germline CDR1 reads MGHDK; CDR2 reads SYGVNS. V was trimmed by 2 bases and J by 0 bases, leaving 17 bases between them. The CDR3 runs 18 residues. In nucleotides, the CDR3 is TGTGCCAGCAGTGAAATTGACGGGCGGGGCAGCTCCTACAATGAGCAGTTCTTC. This codes for CASSEIDGRGSSYNEQFF.

This clone was counted between two and nine times. This rearrangement joins TRBV7-9 to TRBJ1-5; D remains ambiguous. Germline CDR1 reads SEHNR; CDR2 reads FQNEAQ (reference sequence). V lost 1 base and J 6 bases, leaving 16 bases between the germline ends. The CDR3 has 16 residues. The CDR3: CASSLDSISTLQPQHF. The CDR3 bases are TGTGCCAGCAGCTTAGACTCCATCTCCACCCTTCAGCCCCAGCATTTT.

The chain carries TRBV5-4 and TRBJ1-1, with 10 bases identical to TRBD1. CDR3 length: 16 residues. Trimming cost V 0 bases and J 0 bases; bases outside gene matches: 2. Germline loops: CDR1 SGHNT, CDR2 YYREEE (reference sequence). In nucleotides, the CDR3 is TGTGCCAGCAGCTTGGGAGGGACAGGGGTGAACACTGAAGCTTTCTTT. It is translated as CASSLGGTGVNTEAFF.

The J gene is TRBJ2-4, the V gene TRBV2; 7 bases agree with TRBD1. Germline V gives CDR1 SNHLY, CDR2 FYNNEI. The length of the CDR3 is 16 residues. With V trimmed by 5 bases and J by 0 bases, 7 bases remained unmatched. The CDR3 loop is CASSPTGALAKNIQYF. CDR3 in DNA: TGTGCCAGCAGTCCCACAGGGGCCTTAGCCAAAAACATTCAGTACTTC.

This clone was picked up a small number of times. The chain carries TRBV9 and TRBJ2-3; 8 bases are a match to TRBD1. The CDR3 is made up of 17 amino acids. Germline CDR1 is SGDLS and CDR2 is YYNGEE. V dropped 0 bases and J dropped 2; count of bases not matched to a gene: 8. CDR3 DNA sequence: TGTGCCAGCAGCGTAGGCACAGGGGGACCGTCCACAGATACGCAGTATTTT. Its translation is CASSVGTGGPSTDTQYF. Variable domain in full (rest from reference TRBV9 and TRBJ2-3): DSGVTQTPKHLITATGQRVTLRCSPRSGDLSVYWYQQSLDQGLQFLIQYYNGEERAKGNILERFSAQQFPDLHSELNLSSLELGDSALYFCASSVGTGGPSTDTQYFGPGTRLTVL.

The gene calls are TRBV28 and TRBJ1-3; D not resolved. This CDR3 has 14 amino acids. From germline, CDR1 is MDHEN and CDR2 SYDVKM. Trimming cost V 6 bases and J 2 bases, with 11 bases left between them. CDR3 sequence reads: CASSPAGPGNTIYF. The CDR3 DNA sequence: TGTGCCAGCAGCCCGGCTGGGCCTGGAAACACCATATATTTT. Drawing the rest from reference TRBV28 and TRBJ1-3, the complete variable domain is DVKVTQSSRYLVKRTGEKVFLECVQDMDHENMFWYRQDPGLGLRLIYFSYDVKMKEKGDIPEGYSVSREKKERFSLILESASTNQTSMYLCASSPAGPGNTIYFGEGSWLTVV.

This chain connects TRBV5-1 to TRBJ2-3, with TRBD2 matching over 15 bases. CDR1 and CDR2 from the germline V gene are SGHRS and YFSETQ. J was trimmed by 2 bases and V by 3 bases; bases with no gene match: 1. The CDR3 is 16 amino acids. CDR3 in DNA: TGCGCCAGCAGCTGGACTAGCGGGAGGGACACAGATACGCAGTATTTT. Its protein product is CASSWTSGRDTDTQYF. Variable domain in full (rest from reference TRBV5-1 and TRBJ2-3): KAGVTQTPRYLIKTRGQQVTLSCSPISGHRSVSWYQQTPGQGLQFLFEYFSETQRNKGNFPGRFSGRQFSNSRSEMNVSTLELGDSALYLCASSWTSGRDTDTQYFGPGTRLTVL.

The chain employs TRBV9 and TRBJ2-3, with 9 bases aligning to TRBD2. The CDR3 length is 18 residues. Trimming at V came to 4 bases and at J to 2 bases, leaving 14 bases not matched to a gene. Germline values: CDR1 SGDLS, CDR2 YYNGEE. The CDR3: CASSSPKRGEWVTDTQYF. CDR3 nucleotides: TGTGCCAGCAGCTCCCCCAAGCGGGGGGAGTGGGTCACAGATACGCAGTATTTT. The complete variable domain, with remaining parts taken from reference TRBV9 and TRBJ2-3, reads DSGVTQTPKHLITATGQRVTLRCSPRSGDLSVYWYQQSLDQGLQFLIQYYNGEERAKGNILERFSAQQFPDLHSELNLSSLELGDSALYFCASSSPKRGEWVTDTQYFGPGTRLTVL.

The chain has TRBV7-6 and TRBJ2-1, with 10 bases aligning to TRBD2. Germline V lookup: CDR1 SGHVS, CDR2 FNYEAQ. The CDR3 is 16 residues long. J lost 4 bases, V lost 3 bases, and 6 bases had no gene match. CDR3 loop: CASSFWTSGEYNEQFF. As DNA, the CDR3 is TGTGCCAGCAGCTTTTGGACTAGCGGAGAATACAATGAGCAGTTCTTC.

This sequence joins TRBV27 and TRBJ2-5, with D maybe TRBD1 (5 bases). Germline assignment: CDR1 MNHEY and CDR2 SMNVEV (reference sequence). V dropped 0 bases and J dropped 5 bases, with 10 bases sitting between them. This CDR3 comprises 14 residues. The CDR3 here is CASSLSGAEETQYF. The CDR3 DNA sequence: TGTGCCAGCAGTTTATCAGGGGCAGAGGAGACCCAGTACTTC.

This rearrangement joins TRBV27 to TRBJ2-7; the D is unclear. V was clipped by 8 bases and J by 9 bases, with 23 bases between them. CDR1 and CDR2 from the germline V gene are MNHEY and SMNVEV (reference sequence). The CDR3 spans 14 residues. The CDR3: CASVGPKSRARQYF. CDR3 coding DNA: TGTGCCAGCGTAGGCCCAAAGTCAAGAGCTAGGCAGTACTTC.

The genes are TRBV11-3 and TRBJ2-5; maybe TRBD1 (6 bases). The CDR3 extends over 15 amino acids. With 4 bases removed from V and 3 bases from J, the gap between germline ends came to 15 bases. The V gene's germline CDR1 is SGHNT and CDR2 YENEEA. The CDR3 DNA is TGTGCCAGCAGCTCACCCGGGACAATTAAAGAGACCCAGTACTTC. This gives the protein CASSSPGTIKETQYF.

This clone was counted a few times. This sequence joins TRBV7-9 and TRBJ1-1, with unresolved D. V gave up 4 bases and J gave up 11 bases, with 17 bases separating them. CDR3 length equals 13 residues. CDR1 SEHNR and CDR2 FQNEAQ come from the germline V gene (reference sequence). The CDR3 bases are TGTGCCAGCAGCTCCCAGGATCTCCCAATGGCTTTCTTT. The encoded protein is CASSSQDLPMAFF.

This clone was seen a handful of times. This chain connects TRBV25-1 to TRBJ1-3, with no clear D. The V gene's germline CDR1 is MGHDK and CDR2 SYGVNS. The V end lost 2 bases, the J end lost 0 bases, and 8 bases lay between the germline ends. The CDR3 runs 15 residues. CDR3 nucleotides: TGTGCCAGCAGTGAACTGAGAAGCTCTGGAAACACCATATATTTT. Its protein product is CASSELRSSGNTIYF.

This clone was recorded only once. The V gene is TRBV19, the J gene TRBJ2-7; 9 nucleotides match TRBD1. From germline, CDR1 is LNHDA and CDR2 SQIVND (reference sequence). After removal of 1 base from V and 6 bases from J, the junction contained 7 bases not matched to a gene. The CDR3 runs 15 residues. In nucleotides, the CDR3 is TGTGCCAGTAGTATAGGACAGGGGGGCAGCGGCGAGCAGTACTTC. Its translation is CASSIGQGGSGEQYF.

The gene calls are TRBV5-1 and TRBJ2-5; the match to TRBD1 covers 10 bases. CDR3 size: 14 residues. Germline V gene sequence: CDR1 SGHRS, CDR2 YFSETQ. V lost 5 bases and J lost 7; bases outside the gene matches: 8. The CDR3 DNA reads as TGCGCCAGCAGAACTCAAGGGACAGGGGCGACCCAGTACTTC. Translating gives CASRTQGTGATQYF.

This sequence joins TRBV5-4 and TRBJ2-3, with D maybe TRBD2 (7 bases). CDR1 is SGHNT, CDR2 YYREEE, per germline (reference sequence). V lost 4 bases and J 2 bases, leaving 23 bases between the germline ends. There are 18 residues in the CDR3. CDR3 sequence reads: CASSAGGLAVLDTDTQYF. The CDR3 coding sequence is TGTGCCAGCAGCGCCGGGGGGCTAGCGGTTCTCGACACAGATACGCAGTATTTT.

Here the CDR3 reads CASSSKLTDTQYF. CDR3 coding DNA: TGTGCCAGCAGCTCCAAGCTCACAGATACGCAGTATTTT. The gene calls are TRBV7-2 and TRBJ2-3; D call uncertain. V lost 4 bases, J lost 2 bases, and 7 bases lay in between. The CDR3 extends over 13 amino acids. Germline V gives CDR1 SGHTA, CDR2 FQGNSA.

This clone was seen only once. The genes are TRBV11-2 and TRBJ2-3; 7 positions agree with TRBD2. Germline-derived CDR1 and CDR2 are SGHAT and FQNNGV. The CDR3 spans 16 residues. After removal of 2 bases from V and 4 bases from J, the junction contained 9 bases not matched to a gene. As DNA, the CDR3 is TGTGCCAGCAGCTTACCCATCAGCGGGACCGCAGATACGCAGTATTTT. This sequence encodes CASSLPISGTADTQYF.

The chain is built from TRBV4-3 and TRBJ2-1, with TRBD2 matching 11 bases. Germline CDR1 and CDR2: LGHNA and YSLEER. V was clipped by 1 base and J by 6 bases; unmatched bases: 11. The CDR3 is 18 residues long. The CDR3 reads CASSQGSLAGGRSNEQFF. The CDR3 DNA reads TGCGCCAGCAGCCAAGGGAGTCTAGCGGGAGGAAGAAGCAATGAGCAGTTCTTC.

V and J are TRBV6-6 and TRBJ1-2, with unresolved D. This CDR3 has 14 amino acids. The germline V and J ends were trimmed by 10 bases and 7 bases, with 22 bases remaining between them. Germline V gene lookup returns CDR1 MNHNY and CDR2 SVGAGI (reference sequence). The DNA of the CDR3 is TGTGCCACCTTTCTACCGTCGCCAGCGATTGGCTACACCTTC. Translated, it gives CATFLPSPAIGYTF.

This chain connects TRBV6-1 to TRBJ2-5; 10 bases line up with TRBD1. The closer fit of TRBJ2-7 to the DNA end suggests the J call may be wrong. This CDR3 comprises 14 residues. Germline CDR1 MNHNS, CDR2 SASEGT. Written as DNA, the CDR3 is TGTGCCAGCAGGCTCCGGGACAGGGGCTACGAGCAGTACTTC. Translated: CASRLRDRGYEQYF.